The present TCR beta chain was sequenced within a study of T cell repertoires in cytomegalovirus infection. Trimming took off 7 bases at V and 7 bases at J, with 13 bases between the two ends. The CDR3 runs to 12 residues. Germline V gives CDR1 SGHTA, CDR2 FQGNSA. One entry per CDR3 protein, called by TCRdb with MiXCR from the reads. The table lists 340,000 or so distinct CDR3 sequences, 25% of them singletons. This clonotype was counted at least ten times. Its antigen is still unknown. This receptor was obtained from a human donor in good health (CMV status not recorded). Some clones in this sample may be carry-over from other donors' samples. Sequenced here: cultured PBMCs, sampled from culture after CMV antigen stimulation. This chain connects TRBV7-2 to TRBJ1-1; unclear D gene. CDR3 protein: CASTSVASEAFF. The CDR3 DNA reads TGTGCCAGCACCTCGGTGGCAAGTGAAGCTTTCTTT.